The clone carrying this T cell receptor beta chain was seen only a few times. Its antigen is still unknown. These data originate in a study of CD4 T cells in relation to SARS-CoV-2 and coronaviruses. For the study at large: TCR beta CDR3s were sequenced after 10-day antigen culture of PBMCs. Controls used an HIV-1 Nef peptide pool or no peptide. Shared crossreactive spike epitopes were mapped to their HLA restriction.

CD4+ T cells from unexposed donors were obtained before the COVID-19 pandemic (2011-2018). CD4+ T cells were isolated from the cells after around 9 days of culture. Clones were sequenced by immunoSEQ multiplex PCR, and TCRdb holds only the in-frame ones, with some missing. Here the sample spans some 16,000 clones, 60% to 80% being singletons. The V end lost 1 base, the J end lost 0 bases, and 10 bases lay between the germline ends. The CDR3 is made up of 16 amino acids. The germline gives CDR1 MGHRA, CDR2 YSYEKL. The receptor's source is a human donor in good health. Sequenced input: CD4+ T cells from PBMCs, cultured in vitro. V gene TRBV4-1 combines with J gene TRBJ2-1; possibly TRBD2 for D (5 bases). The CDR3 sequence: CASSQVGGFSYNEQFF. CDR3 DNA sequence: TGCGCCAGCAGCCAAGTCGGCGGGTTCTCCTACAATGAGCAGTTCTTC.